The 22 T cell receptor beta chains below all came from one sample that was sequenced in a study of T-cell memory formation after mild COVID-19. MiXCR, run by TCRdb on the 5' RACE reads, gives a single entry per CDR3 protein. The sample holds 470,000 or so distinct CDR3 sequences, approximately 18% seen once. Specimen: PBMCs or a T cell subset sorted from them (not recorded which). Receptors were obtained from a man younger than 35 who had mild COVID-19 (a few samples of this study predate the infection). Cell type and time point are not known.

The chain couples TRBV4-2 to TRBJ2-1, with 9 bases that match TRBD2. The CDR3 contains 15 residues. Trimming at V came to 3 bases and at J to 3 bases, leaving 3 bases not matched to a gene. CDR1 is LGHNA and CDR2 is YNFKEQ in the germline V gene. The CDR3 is CASSHETSGYNEQFF. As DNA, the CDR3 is TGTGCCAGCAGCCACGAGACTAGCGGCTACAATGAGCAGTTCTTC.

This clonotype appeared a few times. The CDR3: CASSFGRDSNQPQHF. CDR3 DNA sequence: TGTGCCAGCAGTTTCGGTCGGGACAGCAATCAGCCCCAGCATTTT. The chain recombines TRBV27 with TRBJ1-5; tentatively, D is TRBD1 (5 bases). Trimming cost V 3 bases and J 1 base, with 10 bases left between them. This CDR3 has 15 residues. The V gene's germline CDR1 is MNHEY and CDR2 SMNVEV (reference sequence).

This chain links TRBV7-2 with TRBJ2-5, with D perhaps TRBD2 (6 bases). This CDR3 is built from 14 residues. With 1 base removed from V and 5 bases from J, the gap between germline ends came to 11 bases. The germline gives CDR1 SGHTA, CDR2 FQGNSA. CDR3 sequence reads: CASSLGSGWETQYF. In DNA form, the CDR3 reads TGTGCCAGCAGCTTAGGTAGCGGATGGGAGACCCAGTACTTC.

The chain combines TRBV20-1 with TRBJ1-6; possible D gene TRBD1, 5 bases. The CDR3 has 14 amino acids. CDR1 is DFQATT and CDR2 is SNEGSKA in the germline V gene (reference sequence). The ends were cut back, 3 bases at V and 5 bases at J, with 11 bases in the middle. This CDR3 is CSASKGLNNSPLHF. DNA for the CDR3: TGCAGTGCTAGTAAGGGGCTCAATAATTCACCCCTCCACTTT.

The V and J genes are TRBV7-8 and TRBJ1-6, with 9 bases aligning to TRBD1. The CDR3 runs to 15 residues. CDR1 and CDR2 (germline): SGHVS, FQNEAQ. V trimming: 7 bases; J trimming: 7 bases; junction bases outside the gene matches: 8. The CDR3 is CASTPGTGWNSPLHF. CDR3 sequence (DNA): TGTGCCAGCACTCCGGGGACAGGGTGGAATTCACCCCTCCACTTT.

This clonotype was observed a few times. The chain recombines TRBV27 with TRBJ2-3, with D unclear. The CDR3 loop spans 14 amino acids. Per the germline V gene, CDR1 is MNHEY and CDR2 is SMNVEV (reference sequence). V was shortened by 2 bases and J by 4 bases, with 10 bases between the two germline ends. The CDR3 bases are TGTGCCAGCAGTTTAGGTCTAAATGCAGATACGCAGTATTTT. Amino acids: CASSLGLNADTQYF.

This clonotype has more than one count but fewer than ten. The CDR3 sequence: CARMGQNTGELFF. In DNA, the CDR3 is TGTGCCAGAATGGGACAGAACACCGGGGAGCTGTTTTTT. The V and J genes are TRBV7-9 and TRBJ2-2; the D gene is possibly TRBD1 (6 bases). In germline, CDR1 is SEHNR, CDR2 FQNEAQ (reference sequence). The V end lost 9 bases, the J end lost 1 base, and 9 bases lay between the germline ends. This CDR3 region has 13 residues.

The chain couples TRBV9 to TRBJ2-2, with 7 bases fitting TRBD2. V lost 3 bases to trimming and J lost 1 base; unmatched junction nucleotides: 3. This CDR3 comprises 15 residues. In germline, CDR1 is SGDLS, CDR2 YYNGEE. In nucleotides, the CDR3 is TGTGCCAGCAGCGAGGGAGGGTGGAACACCGGGGAGCTGTTTTTT. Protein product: CASSEGGWNTGELFF.

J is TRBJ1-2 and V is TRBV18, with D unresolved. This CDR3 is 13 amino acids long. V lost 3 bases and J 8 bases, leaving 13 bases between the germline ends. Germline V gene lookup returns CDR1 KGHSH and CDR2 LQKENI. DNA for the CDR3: TGTGCCAGCTCACCCCTCCGGCTGGGGGGCTACACCTTC. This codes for CASSPLRLGGYTF.

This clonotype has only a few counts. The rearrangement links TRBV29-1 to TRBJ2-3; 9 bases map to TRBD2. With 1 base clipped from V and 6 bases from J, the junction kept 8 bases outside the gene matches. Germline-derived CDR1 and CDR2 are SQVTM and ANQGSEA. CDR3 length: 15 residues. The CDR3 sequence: CSVEGRGGAGDTQYF. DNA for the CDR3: TGCAGCGTTGAAGGTCGCGGGGGGGCCGGGGATACGCAGTATTTT.

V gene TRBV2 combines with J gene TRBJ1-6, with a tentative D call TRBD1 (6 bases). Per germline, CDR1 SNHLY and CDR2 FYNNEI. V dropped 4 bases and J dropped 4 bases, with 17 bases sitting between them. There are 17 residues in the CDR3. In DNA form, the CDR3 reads TGTGCCAGCAGTGTTAAAGGGGGTGGGGGTTATAATTCACCCCTCCACTTT. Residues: CASSVKGGGGYNSPLHF.

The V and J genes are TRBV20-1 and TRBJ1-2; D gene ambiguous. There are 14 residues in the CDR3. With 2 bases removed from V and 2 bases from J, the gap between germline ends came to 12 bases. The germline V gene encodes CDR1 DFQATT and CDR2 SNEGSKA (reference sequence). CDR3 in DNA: TGCAGTGCTAGAAGCGCCGACGGGAACTATGGCTACACCTTC. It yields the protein CSARSADGNYGYTF.

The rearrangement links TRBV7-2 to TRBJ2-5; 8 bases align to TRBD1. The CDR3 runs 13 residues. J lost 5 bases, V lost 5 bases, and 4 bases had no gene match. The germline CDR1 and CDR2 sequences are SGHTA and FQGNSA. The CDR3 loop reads CASSRQGAETQYF. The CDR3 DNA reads TGTGCCAGCAGCCGTCAGGGGGCTGAGACCCAGTACTTC.

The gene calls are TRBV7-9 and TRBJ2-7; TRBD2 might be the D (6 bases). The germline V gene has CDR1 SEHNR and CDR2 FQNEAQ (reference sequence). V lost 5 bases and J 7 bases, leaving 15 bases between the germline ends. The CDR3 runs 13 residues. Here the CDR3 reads CASSTHHRGEQYV. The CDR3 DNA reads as TGTGCCAGCAGCACGCATCACCGGGGGGAGCAGTACGTC.

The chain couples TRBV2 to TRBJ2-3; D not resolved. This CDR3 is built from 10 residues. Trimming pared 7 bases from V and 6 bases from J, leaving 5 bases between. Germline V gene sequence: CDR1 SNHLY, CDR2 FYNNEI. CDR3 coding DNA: TGTGCCAGCATGGGGGATACGCAGTATTTT. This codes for CASMGDTQYF.

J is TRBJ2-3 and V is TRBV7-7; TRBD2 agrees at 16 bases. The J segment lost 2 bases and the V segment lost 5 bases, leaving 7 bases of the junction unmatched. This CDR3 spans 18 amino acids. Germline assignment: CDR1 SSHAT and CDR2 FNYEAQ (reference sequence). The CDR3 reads CASSQWGLAGGPTDTQYF. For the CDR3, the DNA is TGTGCCAGCAGCCAGTGGGGACTAGCGGGGGGGCCCACAGATACGCAGTATTTT.

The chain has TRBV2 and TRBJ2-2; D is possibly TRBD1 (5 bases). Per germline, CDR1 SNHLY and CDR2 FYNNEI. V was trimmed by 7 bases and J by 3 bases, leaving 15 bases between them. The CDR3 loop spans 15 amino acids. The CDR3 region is CASTKGIADTGELFF. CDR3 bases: TGTGCCAGCACCAAGGGGATTGCGGACACCGGGGAGCTGTTTTTT.

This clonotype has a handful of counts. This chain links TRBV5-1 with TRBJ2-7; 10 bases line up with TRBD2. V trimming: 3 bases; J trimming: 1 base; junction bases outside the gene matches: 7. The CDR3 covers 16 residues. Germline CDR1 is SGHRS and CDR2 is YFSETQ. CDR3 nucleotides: TGCGCCAGCAGCTCGGGTAGCGGGGGGCCTTCCTACGAGCAGTACTTC. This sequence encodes CASSSGSGGPSYEQYF.

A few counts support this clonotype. In DNA, the CDR3 is TGCGCCAGCAGCTTGGGGGAGGGGATGGAGGCTTTCTTT. Protein product: CASSLGEGMEAFF. The chain employs TRBV5-1 and TRBJ1-1; a weak D match, TRBD1 (5 bases). From germline, CDR1 is SGHRS and CDR2 YFSETQ. The CDR3 consists of 13 residues. Trimming took off 0 bases at V and 11 bases at J, with 14 bases between the two ends.

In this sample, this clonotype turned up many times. The CDR3 nucleotides read TGTGCCAGCAGTCCTCGGACAGGACAAGAGACCCAGTACTTC. This codes for CASSPRTGQETQYF. The chain couples TRBV18 to TRBJ2-5; TRBD1 aligns across 7 bases. The germline V gene encodes CDR1 KGHSH and CDR2 LQKENI. J gave up 2 bases and V 8 bases, and 8 bases lay outside the gene matches. This CDR3 has 14 residues.

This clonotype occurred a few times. This CDR3 reads CASREVDIQYF. CDR3 DNA: TGTGCCAGCAGAGAAGTGGACATTCAGTACTTC. The V gene is TRBV12-3 or TRBV12-4, the J gene TRBJ2-4; D is undetermined. The CDR3 runs 11 residues. Trimming pared 6 bases from V and 8 bases from J, leaving 8 bases between.

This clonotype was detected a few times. The CDR3 reads CALQGNYGYTF. For the CDR3, the DNA is TGTGCCCTACAGGGAAACTATGGCTACACCTTC. The chain joins TRBV10-3 to TRBJ1-2; D is perhaps TRBD1 (6 bases). This CDR3 comprises 11 residues. V lost 11 bases to trimming and J lost 2 bases, with 9 bases between them. Germline-derived CDR1 and CDR2 are ENHRY and SYGVKD.